This TCR beta chain was recovered during a study of control samples from healthy donors and cancer patients. The CDR3 runs 13 residues. V trimming: 0 bases; J trimming: 5 bases; junction bases outside the gene matches: 1. CDR1 is SNHLY, CDR2 FYNNEI, per germline. Sequencing used immunoSEQ multiplex PCR; TCRdb keeps in-frame clones, though not all of them. The repertoire holds almost 90,000 clones, around 86% seen once, with over 20% in the top ten. The clonotype was recovered from a man younger than 40 in good health. Sequencing input: blood. V usage is TRBV2 and J usage is TRBJ2-7, with 7 bases lining up with TRBD2. The CDR3: CASSEARGNEQYV. CDR3 coding DNA: TGTGCCAGCAGTGAAGCGCGGGGGAACGAGCAGTACGTC.